The present TCR beta chain was sequenced within a study of control samples from healthy donors and cancer patients. Repertoires were generated with immunoSEQ multiplex PCR, while TCRdb's copy carries only in-frame clones and drops some. The top ten clones hold 10% to 12% of a sample with more than 110,000 clones, roughly 92% of them seen once. V lost 8 bases and J 2 bases, leaving 10 bases between the germline ends. This CDR3 is 13 amino acids long. Germline CDR1 and CDR2: KGHSH and LQKENI. The source of this sequence is a man in his thirties or forties in good health. The sample consisted of blood. The rearrangement joins TRBV18 to TRBJ2-1; D is undetermined. The CDR3 protein is CASEMGTYNEQFF. In DNA, the CDR3 is TGTGCCAGCGAAATGGGGACCTACAATGAGCAGTTCTTC.